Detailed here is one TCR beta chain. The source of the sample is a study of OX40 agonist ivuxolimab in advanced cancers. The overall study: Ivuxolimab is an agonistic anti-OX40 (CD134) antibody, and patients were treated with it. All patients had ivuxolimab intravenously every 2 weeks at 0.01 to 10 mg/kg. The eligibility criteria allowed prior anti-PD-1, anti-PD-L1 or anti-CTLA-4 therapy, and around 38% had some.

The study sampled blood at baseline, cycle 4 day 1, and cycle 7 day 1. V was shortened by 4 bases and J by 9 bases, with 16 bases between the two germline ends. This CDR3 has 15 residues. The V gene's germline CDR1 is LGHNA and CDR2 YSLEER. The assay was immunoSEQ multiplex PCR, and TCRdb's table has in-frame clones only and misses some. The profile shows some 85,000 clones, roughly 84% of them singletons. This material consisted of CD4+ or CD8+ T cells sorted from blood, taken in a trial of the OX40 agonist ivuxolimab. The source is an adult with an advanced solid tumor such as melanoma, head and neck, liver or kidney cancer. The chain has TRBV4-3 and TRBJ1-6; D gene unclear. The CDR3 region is CASSPGHAIGSPLHF. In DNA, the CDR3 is TGCGCCAGCAGCCCTGGCCACGCTATCGGTTCACCCCTCCACTTT.